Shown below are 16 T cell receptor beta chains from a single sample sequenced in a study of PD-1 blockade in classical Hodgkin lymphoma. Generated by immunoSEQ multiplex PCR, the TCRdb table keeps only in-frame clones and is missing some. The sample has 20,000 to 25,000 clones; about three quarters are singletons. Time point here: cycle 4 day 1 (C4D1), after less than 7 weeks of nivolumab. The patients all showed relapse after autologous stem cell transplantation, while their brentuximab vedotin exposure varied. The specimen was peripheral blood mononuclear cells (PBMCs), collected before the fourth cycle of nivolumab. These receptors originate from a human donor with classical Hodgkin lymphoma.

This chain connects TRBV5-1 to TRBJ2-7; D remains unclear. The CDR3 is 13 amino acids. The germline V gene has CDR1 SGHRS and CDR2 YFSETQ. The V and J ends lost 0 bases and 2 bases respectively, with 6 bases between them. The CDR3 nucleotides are TGCGCCAGCAGCTTGGCTCTGGCCTACGAGCAGTACTTC. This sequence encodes CASSLALAYEQYF.

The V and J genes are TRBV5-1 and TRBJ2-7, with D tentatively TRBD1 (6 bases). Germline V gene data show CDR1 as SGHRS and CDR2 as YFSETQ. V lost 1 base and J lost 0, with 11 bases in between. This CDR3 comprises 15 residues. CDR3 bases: TGCGCCAGCAGCTTGTGGGACACCAGCTCCTACGAGCAGTACTTC. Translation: CASSLWDTSSYEQYF.

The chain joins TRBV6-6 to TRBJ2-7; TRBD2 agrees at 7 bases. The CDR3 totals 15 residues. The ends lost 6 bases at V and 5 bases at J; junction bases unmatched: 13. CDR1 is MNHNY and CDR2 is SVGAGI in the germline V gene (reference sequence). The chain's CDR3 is CASSHSRGRPHEQYF. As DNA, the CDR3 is TGTGCCAGCAGCCACTCTCGCGGGAGACCCCACGAGCAGTACTTC.

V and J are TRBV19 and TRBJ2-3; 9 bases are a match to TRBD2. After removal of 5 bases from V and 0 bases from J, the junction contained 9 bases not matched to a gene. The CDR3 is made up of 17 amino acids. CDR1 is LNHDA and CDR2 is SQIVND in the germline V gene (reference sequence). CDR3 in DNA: TGTGCCAGTAGTGTCGCTGGTAGCGGGGGCAGCACAGATACGCAGTATTTT. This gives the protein CASSVAGSGGSTDTQYF.

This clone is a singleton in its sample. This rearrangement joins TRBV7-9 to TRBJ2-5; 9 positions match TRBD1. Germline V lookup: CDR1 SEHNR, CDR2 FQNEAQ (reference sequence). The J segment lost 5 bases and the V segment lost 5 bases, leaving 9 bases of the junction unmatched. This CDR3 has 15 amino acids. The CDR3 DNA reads TGTGCCAGCAGCCAACAGGGACAGGGCGGGGAGACCCAGTACTTC. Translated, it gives CASSQQGQGGETQYF.

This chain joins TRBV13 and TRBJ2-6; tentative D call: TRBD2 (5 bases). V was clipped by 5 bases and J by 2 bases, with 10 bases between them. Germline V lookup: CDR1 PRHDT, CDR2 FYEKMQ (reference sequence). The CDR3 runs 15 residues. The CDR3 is CASSLREPGANVLTF. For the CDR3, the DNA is TGTGCCAGCAGCCTGAGGGAGCCTGGGGCCAACGTCCTGACTTTC.

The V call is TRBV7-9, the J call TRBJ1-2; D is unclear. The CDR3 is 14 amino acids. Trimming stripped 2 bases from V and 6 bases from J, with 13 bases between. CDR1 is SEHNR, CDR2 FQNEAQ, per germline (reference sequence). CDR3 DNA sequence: TGTGCCAGCAGCTTATCTGGGCAGTTACATGGCTACACCTTC. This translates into CASSLSGQLHGYTF.

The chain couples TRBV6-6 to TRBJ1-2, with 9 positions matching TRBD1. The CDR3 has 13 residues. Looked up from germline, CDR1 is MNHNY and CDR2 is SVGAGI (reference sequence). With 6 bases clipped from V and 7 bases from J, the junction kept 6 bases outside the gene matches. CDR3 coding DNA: TGTGCCAGCAGCGAGGGACAGGGTGTTGGCTACACCTTC. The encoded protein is CASSEGQGVGYTF.

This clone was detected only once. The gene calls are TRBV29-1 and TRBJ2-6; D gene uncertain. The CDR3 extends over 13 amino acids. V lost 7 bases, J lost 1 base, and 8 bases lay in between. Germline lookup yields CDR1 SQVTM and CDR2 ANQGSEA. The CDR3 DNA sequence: TGCAGCGCCCTTGGGTCTGGGGCCAACGTCCTGACTTTC. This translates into CSALGSGANVLTF.

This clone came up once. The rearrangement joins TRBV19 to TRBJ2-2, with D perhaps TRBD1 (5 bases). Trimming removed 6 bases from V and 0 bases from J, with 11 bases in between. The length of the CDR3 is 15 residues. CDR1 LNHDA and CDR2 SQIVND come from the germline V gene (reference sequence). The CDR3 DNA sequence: TGTGCCAGTAGCAAAACAGGTTCGAACACCGGGGAGCTGTTTTTT. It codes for CASSKTGSNTGELFF.

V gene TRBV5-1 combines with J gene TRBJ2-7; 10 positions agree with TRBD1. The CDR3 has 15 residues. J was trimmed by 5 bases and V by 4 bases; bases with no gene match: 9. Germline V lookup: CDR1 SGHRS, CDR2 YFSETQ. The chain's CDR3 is CASSVIPGQGNEQYF. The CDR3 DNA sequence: TGCGCCAGCAGCGTTATTCCGGGACAGGGGAACGAGCAGTACTTC.

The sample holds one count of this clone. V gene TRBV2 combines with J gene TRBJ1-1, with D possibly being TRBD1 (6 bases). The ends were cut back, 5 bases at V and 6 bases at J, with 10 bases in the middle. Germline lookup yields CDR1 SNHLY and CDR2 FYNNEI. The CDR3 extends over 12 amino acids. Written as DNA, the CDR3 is TGTGCCAGCAGTCTTGACAGGTCTGAAGCTTTCTTT. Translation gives CASSLDRSEAFF. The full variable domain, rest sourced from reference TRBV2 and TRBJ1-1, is EPEVTQTPSHQVTQMGQEVILRCVPISNHLYFYWYRQILGQKVEFLVSFYNNEISEKSEIFDDQFSVERPDGSNFTLKIRSTKLEDSAMYFCASSLDRSEAFFGQGTRLTVV.

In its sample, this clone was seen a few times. CDR3 loop: CASRSGTANTGELFF. For the CDR3, the DNA is TGTGCCAGTAGGTCCGGGACAGCGAACACCGGGGAGCTGTTTTTT. The V gene is TRBV19, the J gene TRBJ2-2, with 7 bases identical to TRBD1. Germline lookup yields CDR1 LNHDA and CDR2 SQIVND (reference sequence). This CDR3 region has 15 residues. Trimming took 6 bases from V and 0 from J; bases not matched to a gene: 4.

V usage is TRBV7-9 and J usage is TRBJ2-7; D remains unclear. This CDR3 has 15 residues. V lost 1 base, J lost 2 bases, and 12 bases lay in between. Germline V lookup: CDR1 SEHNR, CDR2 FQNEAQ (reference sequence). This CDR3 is CASSLGAAGTYEQYF. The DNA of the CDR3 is TGTGCCAGCAGCTTAGGGGCTGCCGGAACCTACGAGCAGTACTTC.

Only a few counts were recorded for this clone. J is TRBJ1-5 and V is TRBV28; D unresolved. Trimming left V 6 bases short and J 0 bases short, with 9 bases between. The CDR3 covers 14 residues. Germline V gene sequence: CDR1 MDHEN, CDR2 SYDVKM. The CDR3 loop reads CASRMDSSNQPQHF. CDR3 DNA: TGTGCCAGCAGAATGGACTCTAGCAATCAGCCCCAGCATTTT.

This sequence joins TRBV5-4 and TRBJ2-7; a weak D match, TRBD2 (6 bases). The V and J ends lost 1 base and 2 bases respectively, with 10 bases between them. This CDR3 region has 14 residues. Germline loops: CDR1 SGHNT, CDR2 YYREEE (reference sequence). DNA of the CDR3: TGTGCCAGCAGCTTGCGGGGGATCACCTACGAGCAGTACTTC. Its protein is CASSLRGITYEQYF.